These T cell receptor beta chains were read from a single sample in a study of OX40 agonist ivuxolimab in advanced cancers. Data came from immunoSEQ multiplex PCR; TCRdb stores just in-frame clones and leaves some out. The table includes tens of thousands of clones, approximately 82% detected once. The specimen comprised CD4+ or CD8+ T cells sorted from blood, sampled in a trial of the OX40 agonist ivuxolimab. Receptors originate from an adult with an advanced solid tumor such as melanoma, head and neck, liver or kidney cancer. Each CDR3 is given with its conserved first and last residue. The D gene is left open where the match is weak. Clone sizes are given selectively: once, few, many, or a class where the clone is expanded.

size | J | D | V | length | DNA | CDR3
. | TRBJ1-1 | TRBD1 | TRBV15 | 14 | TGTGCCACCAGCGACCGGACAGGACGGACTGAAGCTTTCTTT | CATSDRTGRTEAFF
. | TRBJ1-2 | . | TRBV7-8 | 17 | TGTGCCAGCAGCTTAGAGGGGTACAGGGAGGCCTTTGACGGCTACACCTTC | CASSLEGYREAFDGYTF
. | TRBJ1-3 | . | TRBV11-2 | 14 | TGTGCCAGCAGTCCGGGACTTCGTGGAAACACCATATATTTT | CASSPGLRGNTIYF
. | TRBJ2-7 | TRBD1 | TRBV5-1 | 16 | TGCGCCAGCAGCTTGGGGCTCGGGACAGCTCTTGACGAGCAGTACTTC | CASSLGLGTALDEQYF
. | TRBJ2-3 | TRBD2 | TRBV5-1 | 15 | TGCGCCAGCGAGTTAGCGGGGGGTGGCACAGATACGCAGTATTTT | CASELAGGGTDTQYF
. | TRBJ1-5 | . | TRBV27 | 13 | TGTGCCAGCAGTTACGTGGGGGATCAGCCCCAGCATTTT | CASSYVGDQPQHF
. | TRBJ1-1 | . | TRBV10-3 | 14 | TGTGCCATCAGCCGCGACAGTCTGAACACTGAAGCTTTCTTT | CAISRDSLNTEAFF
. | TRBJ1-1 | . | TRBV7-9 | 15 | TGTGCCAGCAGCCCCCAGGGGTCGGGGAAAACTGAAGCTTTCTTT | CASSPQGSGKTEAFF
few | TRBJ1-2 | . | TRBV5-1 | 14 | TGCGCCAGCAGCTCAGGGAACACCTACTATGGCTACACCTTC | CASSSGNTYYGYTF
. | TRBJ1-5 | TRBD1 | TRBV30 | 14 | TGTGCCTGGACCCCCGGGACAGGGAATCAGCCCCAGCATTTT | CAWTPGTGNQPQHF